The rows below give T cell receptor beta chains drawn from one sample of a study of monozygotic twins with inflammatory bowel disease. TCRdb reprocessed the 5' RACE reads, with one entry per CDR3 protein and no DNA. The sample table sets out about 330,000 distinct CDR3 sequences. The specimen sequenced was blood. These receptors were obtained from a human donor with ulcerative colitis or Crohn's disease, or a healthy co-twin of an affected twin (not recorded which). The CDR3 runs from the conserved cysteine through the conserved F or W.

v_gene,j_gene,CDR3aa
TRBV11-2,TRBJ2-1,CASSPEPPGLETYNEQFF
TRBV20-1,TRBJ1-4,CSASQWGKANEKLFF
TRBV18,TRBJ1-2,CASSTGGSYGYTF
TRBV20-1,TRBJ2-5,CSARLAGGLQETQYF
TRBV5-1,TRBJ2-7,CASSFQGPDYEQYF
TRBV20-1,TRBJ1-6,CSARGGQGLGGFDSPLHF
TRBV5-1,TRBJ2-1,CASSLSSGTGTTRNEQFF
TRBV5-1,TRBJ2-2,CASSSRGAGDGELFF
TRBV7-2,TRBJ1-1,CASSFDRVNTEAFF
TRBV7-2,TRBJ2-2,CASSTRTVPGELFF
TRBV6-5,TRBJ2-5,CASSYSRQGRFEETQYF
TRBV20-1,TRBJ1-2,CSAVPGLTNYGYTF
TRBV7-2,TRBJ2-3,CASSLVRGGATDTQYF
TRBV3-1,TRBJ2-6,CASGTYGANVLTF
TRBV4-1,TRBJ1-2,CASSQFHLGYGYTF
TRBV18,TRBJ2-1,CASSLGVGQAGGNEQFF
TRBV11-1,TRBJ2-1,CASSPFSYPKFHNEQFF
TRBV5-1,TRBJ1-1,CASRLTGNTEAFF
TRBV11-2,TRBJ2-3,CASRHRVPWGTDTQYF
TRBV20-1,TRBJ2-1,CSARTPGLAGGRNNEQFF
TRBV28,TRBJ1-2,CASSPKTGPNYGYTF
TRBV5-6,TRBJ1-1,CASSLGNAMSEAFF
TRBV3-1,TRBJ2-6,CASSPVAGQSKSGANVLTF
TRBV5-1,TRBJ1-2,CASSLLGLDGYTF
TRBV5-1,TRBJ2-1,CASNNEPGLYNEQFF
TRBV12-3/TRBV12-4,TRBJ1-6,CASSPGTRNNSPLHF
TRBV7-8,TRBJ2-1,CASSFTGTSVHEQFF
TRBV5-1,TRBJ1-2,CASSFLSADRGSNYGYTF
TRBV12-3/TRBV12-4,TRBJ2-1,CASSTSGGRGYNEQFF
TRBV4-2,TRBJ2-7,CASSQDSSGYEQYF
TRBV9,TRBJ2-5,CASSVGRGGFGETQYF
TRBV7-2,TRBJ2-3,CASSVGGRVDTQYF
TRBV7-2,TRBJ2-5,CASSLKKETQYF